This T cell receptor (beta chain) was captured in a study of blood T cell repertoires in COVID-19 (dated by TCRdb to about 2020). Background for the entire study: Samples covering the acute and convalescent phases of COVID-19 were provided by collaborators in the United States, Italy and Spain. The prospective study material was composed of cDNA or gDNA derived from T cells, B-cell-depleted T cells, or PBMCs. The dataset comprised deeply sampled blood TCRbeta repertoires from subjects exposed to, actively infected with, or recovered from COVID-19. The repertoires were released in a freely available public database intended as a resource for research on the immune response to SARS-CoV-2. Samples were obtained from the ongoing ImmuneRACE study (first 160 participants) and from 950 to 1,500 subjects provided by 6 global collaborators. Nearly every sample came with metadata listing a de-identified subject ID, COVID-19 status, age in years and sex. HLA class I and class II types, where available, came from metadata supplied by the sample provider rather than from assay-based typing. Beyond this particular receptor, the publication reports: Clinical and demographic metadata were provided uncurated, with the amount varying by source and participant.

TCRbeta CDR3 regions were amplified from genomic DNA by means of the immunoSEQ Assay, a bias-controlled multiplex PCR. Under the source paper's analysis protocol: The number of nucleated cells in each sample was estimated from the amplification of reference gene primers within the assay. Sequence reads were collapsed and filtered to measure the absolute abundance of every unique TCRbeta CDR3 rearrangement. For each sample, productive Simpson clonality was calculated by taking the square root of Simpson's diversity index across productive rearrangements. In TCRdb, the immuneACCESS table is reduced to in-frame sequences with V and J assigned. These tables do not hold every clone; where another copy was compared, an unresolved V gene accounts for under half, and the others remain unexplained. Clonal size and the V and J genes are those of that table, whereas D and trimming came from the DNA. The sample table contains fewer than 250,000 clones; only one count was recorded for roughly four fifths of them. Over 3.5% of the sample is in the top ten clones.

The CDR3 sequence holds 16 residues, the cysteine and phenylalanine included. Here the CDR3 DNA is all that survives: 48 bases in frame from base 1. At the junction V is shortened by 2 bases and J by 0 bases, with 10 bases in between. CDR1 and CDR2 are read off the germline V gene as SGHVS and FNYEAQ. On this clone: Its cognate antigen has yet to be identified. No per-base quality is available; no much larger clone lies one base away.

Collaborating institutions collected whole blood in K2EDTA tubes following their own protocols. For TCRbeta analysis, collaborators shipped samples as frozen whole blood, isolated PBMCs, or DNA extracted from either of those sample types. The sample was peripheral blood. The receptor's source is a woman in her 70s with acute or convalescent COVID-19. Recombination joined TRBV7-6 with TRBJ1-4; TRBD1 is possibly the D segment (5 matching bases). The base sequence is TGTGCCAGCAGCTTACAGAGACAGACAACTAATGAAAAACTGTTTTTT. This sequence encodes CASSLQRQTTNEKLFF. Joined to the reference TRBV7-6 and TRBJ1-4 proteins, this CDR3 gives the full variable domain: GAGVSQSPRYKVTKRGQDVALRCDPISGHVSLYWYRQALGQGPEFLTYFNYEAQQDKSGLPNDRFSAERPEGSISTLTIQRTEQRDSAMYRCASSLQRQTTNEKLFFGSGTQLSVL.